These 24 T cell receptor beta chains were sequenced from one sample in a study of blood T cell repertoires in COVID-19. The repertoire was sequenced with immunoSEQ multiplex PCR; TCRdb's copy has only in-frame clones and lacks some. This repertoire shows around 140,000 clones, about nine tenths found once; its top ten account for 35% to 40%. The source material was peripheral blood. The source is a man between 50 and 59 years old who had recovered from COVID-19.

The chain recombines TRBV6-6 with TRBJ1-2; 8 bases are shared with TRBD1. The V gene's germline CDR1 is MNHNY and CDR2 SVGAGI (reference sequence). V shed 7 bases and J 8 bases; nucleotides not matched to a gene: 12. The CDR3 extends over 14 amino acids. The CDR3 protein is CASTKTGVYNGYTF. CDR3 coding DNA: TGTGCCAGCACCAAGACAGGGGTCTACAACGGCTACACCTTC.

The genes are TRBV29-1 and TRBJ1-1; 8 positions match TRBD1. The V gene end was trimmed by 5 bases and the J gene end by 4 bases; junction bases not matched to a gene: 9. Germline-derived CDR1 and CDR2 are SQVTM and ANQGSEA. The CDR3 contains 14 residues. Here the CDR3 DNA reads TGCAGCGTTATACAGGGGGAGTATGGCACTGAAGCTTTCTTT. Its translation is CSVIQGEYGTEAFF.

The rearrangement links TRBV12-3 or TRBV12-4 to TRBJ2-7; perhaps TRBD1 as D (6 bases). The CDR3 loop spans 13 amino acids. V was shortened by 5 bases and J by 3 bases, with 11 bases between the two germline ends. The CDR3 reads CASSRDKDYEQYF. The CDR3 DNA reads TGTGCCAGCAGTCGGGACAAAGACTACGAGCAGTACTTC.

V and J are TRBV2 and TRBJ2-3; no clear D gene. The V end lost 10 bases, the J end lost 0 bases, and 14 bases lay between the germline ends. CDR3 length: 14 residues. Germline CDR1 SNHLY, CDR2 FYNNEI. CDR3 sequence: CATSADLSTDTQYF. The CDR3 DNA reads TGTGCCACTAGTGCAGACCTAAGCACAGATACGCAGTATTTT.

Here the CDR3 DNA reads TGTGCCTCCCGGGGTGGAGGAACTACGACCCAGTACTTC. It is translated as CASRGGGTTTQYF. This chain joins TRBV6-5 and TRBJ2-5; weak D call: TRBD2 (5 bases). CDR1 MNHEY and CDR2 SVGAGI come from the germline V gene. V was shortened by 11 bases and J by 7 bases, with 20 bases between the two germline ends. The CDR3 runs to 13 residues.

V gene TRBV7-2 combines with J gene TRBJ1-2, with 11 nucleotides matching TRBD1. This CDR3 contains 16 residues. The ends lost 0 bases at V and 7 bases at J; junction bases unmatched: 7. Germline-derived CDR1 and CDR2 are SGHTA and FQGNSA. This CDR3 is CASSLAGGQGAGGYTF. CDR3 nucleotides: TGTGCCAGCAGCTTAGCGGGAGGACAGGGGGCCGGTGGCTACACCTTC.

This chain links TRBV19 with TRBJ1-1; 11 nucleotides match TRBD1. This CDR3 contains 15 residues. V gave up 6 bases and J gave up 5 bases; unmatched junction bases: 8. Germline V CDR1 and CDR2: LNHDA, SQIVND (reference sequence). This CDR3 reads CASRDRGQRDTEAFF. In DNA form, the CDR3 reads TGTGCCAGTAGGGACAGGGGGCAGAGGGATACTGAAGCTTTCTTT.

The chain has TRBV23-1 and TRBJ1-2; no clear D gene. TRBV23-1 is sorted into the ORF group, with uncertain function. The V end was cut by 1 base, the J end by 4 bases, with 13 bases between. The CDR3 is 15 amino acids. CDR3: CASSQCMLRCYGYTF. CDR3 nucleotide sequence: TGCGCCAGCAGTCAATGCATGCTAAGATGCTATGGCTACACCTTC.

On this clone: Other DNA sequences in this specimen translate into the identical CDR3. The genes are TRBV19 and TRBJ2-7; D gene uncertain. Germline V gene data show CDR1 as LNHDA and CDR2 as SQIVND (reference sequence). This CDR3 region has 15 residues. V shed 1 base and J shed 0 bases, with 10 bases lying between them. CDR3 in amino acids: CASSIGGTYSYEQYF. The CDR3 DNA sequence: TGTGCCAGTAGTATAGGAGGAACCTACTCCTACGAGCAGTACTTC.

The chain uses TRBV7-2 and TRBJ1-1, with D tentatively TRBD1 (5 bases). The V end was cut by 0 bases, the J end by 8 bases, with 7 bases between. There are 12 residues in the CDR3. CDR1 is SGHTA and CDR2 is FQGNSA in the germline V gene. CDR3 bases: TGTGCCAGCAGCTTAGCTAACAGGGAAGCTTTCTTT. Amino acid sequence: CASSLANREAFF.

This chain connects TRBV9 to TRBJ2-2; TRBD2 matches at 11 bases. V shed 3 bases, J shed 2 bases, and the junction held 9 bases outside the gene matches. The CDR3 has 18 amino acids. Germline V gene sequence: CDR1 SGDLS, CDR2 YYNGEE. CDR3 sequence: CASSAPLAGGPNTGELFF. In DNA, the CDR3 is TGTGCCAGCAGCGCGCCTCTAGCGGGGGGACCTAACACCGGGGAGCTGTTTTTT.

The rearrangement links TRBV6-2 or TRBV6-3 to TRBJ1-5; no clear D. V dropped 2 bases and J dropped 1 base, with 12 bases sitting between them. There are 16 residues in the CDR3. Germline V gene sequence: CDR1 MNHEY, CDR2 SVGEGT. The CDR3, as DNA: TGTGCCAGCAGTTACAGATCAGGATTCAGCAATCAGCCCCAGCATTTT. This sequence encodes CASSYRSGFSNQPQHF.

The genes are TRBV28 and TRBJ1-6; no clear D. Germline assignment: CDR1 MDHEN and CDR2 SYDVKM. CDR3 size: 15 residues. Trimming stripped 2 bases from V and 8 bases from J, with 13 bases between. The CDR3 coding sequence is TGTGCCAGCAGTTTAACCCCCCTCCTAGATTCACCCCTCCACTTT. This translates into CASSLTPLLDSPLHF.

The rearrangement uses TRBV5-1 and TRBJ2-5; D not certain. This CDR3 comprises 12 residues. Germline V gene lookup returns CDR1 SGHRS and CDR2 YFSETQ. V lost 4 bases and J 4 bases, leaving 8 bases between the germline ends. The CDR3 loop reads CASSPTAETQYF. CDR3 coding DNA: TGCGCCAGCAGCCCTACAGCAGAGACCCAGTACTTC.

The V call is TRBV6-5, the J call TRBJ1-3, with D uncertain. The germline gives CDR1 MNHEY, CDR2 SVGAGI. This CDR3 comprises 14 residues. Trimming removed 6 bases at V and 2 bases at J, with 11 bases between. The CDR3 sequence: CASSRVSPGNTIYF. In DNA, the CDR3 is TGTGCCAGCAGCCGGGTGAGCCCTGGAAACACCATATATTTT.

This rearrangement joins TRBV27 to TRBJ2-7; D might be TRBD1 (6 bases). Germline CDR1 MNHEY, CDR2 SMNVEV (reference sequence). The CDR3 covers 16 residues. The germline V and J ends were trimmed by 5 bases and 0 bases, with 17 bases remaining between them. The CDR3 protein is CASSPFSDRGSYEQYF. CDR3 DNA sequence: TGTGCCAGCAGTCCATTTTCGGACAGAGGCTCCTACGAGCAGTACTTC.

The chain links TRBV5-5 to TRBJ2-2, with 8 bases that match TRBD2. Germline CDR1 reads SGHKS; CDR2 reads YYEKEE (reference sequence). V lost 4 bases, J lost 5 bases, and 7 bases stayed unmatched. The CDR3 is 15 residues long. CDR3 in amino acids: CASSTAGVTTGELFF. The CDR3 region has the DNA TGTGCCAGCAGCACAGCGGGGGTAACTACCGGGGAGCTGTTTTTT.

The chain employs TRBV18 and TRBJ2-7, with D perhaps TRBD1 (6 bases). The germline gives CDR1 KGHSH, CDR2 LQKENI. Trimming shortened V by 2 bases and J by 5 bases, and 7 bases separated the two germline ends. The CDR3 is 12 residues long. CDR3 residues: CASSPSGDEQYF. The CDR3 coding sequence is TGTGCCAGCTCACCATCAGGGGACGAGCAGTACTTC.

The rearrangement uses TRBV10-3 and TRBJ2-7; the match to TRBD1 covers 12 bases. CDR1 is ENHRY and CDR2 is SYGVKD in the germline V gene. The length of the CDR3 is 15 residues. The ends lost 6 bases at V and 4 bases at J; junction bases unmatched: 7. CDR3 sequence (DNA): TGTGCCATCAGCACCCCGGGACAGGGGGCTTACGAGCAGTACTTC. This gives the protein CAISTPGQGAYEQYF.

Of note for this clone: The sample holds other DNA sequences that translate to the same CDR3. V is TRBV4-2 and J is TRBJ2-7; 9 bases fit TRBD1. V trimming: 1 base; J trimming: 3 bases; junction bases outside the gene matches: 1. CDR1 LGHNA and CDR2 YNFKEQ come from the germline V gene. This CDR3 has 14 residues. The CDR3 loop is CASSQGQGDYEQYF. CDR3 in DNA: TGTGCCAGCAGCCAAGGACAGGGGGACTACGAGCAGTACTTC.

This chain uses TRBV7-9 with TRBJ2-5, with TRBD1 identical over 9 bases. The CDR3 is 14 residues long. CDR1 is SEHNR and CDR2 is FQNEAQ in the germline V gene (reference sequence). The V segment lost 4 bases and the J segment 4 bases; nucleotides outside the gene matches: 4. The CDR3 bases are TGTGCCAGCAGCTCCGGGACAGGGATAGAGACCCAGTACTTC. This sequence encodes CASSSGTGIETQYF. Filled out from reference TRBV7-9 and TRBJ2-5, the complete variable domain reads DTGVSQNPRHKITKRGQNVTFRCDPISEHNRLYWYRQTLGQGPEFLTYFQNEAQLEKSRLLSDRFSAERPKGSFSTLEIQRTEQGDSAMYLCASSSGTGIETQYFGPGTRLLVL.

V gene TRBV7-9 combines with J gene TRBJ2-7; 8 bases agree with TRBD1. The CDR3 runs to 15 residues. The J segment lost 4 bases and the V segment lost 1 base, leaving 6 bases of the junction unmatched. CDR1 and CDR2 (germline): SEHNR, FQNEAQ (reference sequence). The CDR3 DNA sequence: TGTGCCAGCAGCTTAGATGGACAGGGAACTTACGAGCAGTACTTC. Translated, it gives CASSLDGQGTYEQYF.

V usage is TRBV27 and J usage is TRBJ2-1; D is perhaps TRBD2 (6 bases). Trimming shortened V by 11 bases and J by 3 bases, and 23 bases separated the two germline ends. The CDR3 runs 16 residues. Germline values: CDR1 MNHEY, CDR2 SMNVEV (reference sequence). Here the CDR3 reads CASKGGRVSDYNEQFF. CDR3 in DNA: TGTGCCTCAAAGGGAGGCCGGGTCAGCGACTACAATGAGCAGTTCTTC.

The chain uses TRBV19 and TRBJ1-5; 12 positions agree with TRBD1. The CDR3 has 16 amino acids. With V trimmed by 0 bases and J by 11 bases, 8 bases remained unmatched. Germline V lookup: CDR1 LNHDA, CDR2 SQIVND (reference sequence). The DNA for the CDR3 is TGTGCCAGTAGTATAGACTCGGGACAGGGGGCCTATACCCAGCATTTT. This encodes CASSIDSGQGAYTQHF.